This entry lists 14 T cell receptor beta chains sequenced from one sample in a study of CD8 T cells in ankylosing spondylitis. The antigens these receptors bind are not known. Study-wide results and caveats: Eight or nine highly homologous variants formed a TCR beta motif that appeared characteristic of ankylosing spondylitis blood.

Each CDR3 protein is one row after TCRdb ran MiXCR on the 5' RACE reads. The data contain about 340,000 distinct CDR3 sequences, 7% to 9% of them singletons. The material sequenced was blood, either unsorted or a sorted T cell fraction (not recorded which). The receptors come from a male donor with ankylosing spondylitis.

This chain links TRBV12-3 or TRBV12-4 with TRBJ2-7; the match to TRBD2 covers 8 bases. With 6 bases clipped from V and 3 bases from J, the junction kept 10 bases outside the gene matches. The CDR3 extends over 15 amino acids. In nucleotides, the CDR3 is TGTGCCAGCAGCCGAGAACTAGCGGTTTACTACGAGCAGTACTTC. Protein product: CASSRELAVYYEQYF.

This chain uses TRBV12-3 or TRBV12-4 with TRBJ1-5; 7 nucleotides match TRBD1. V trimming: 6 bases; J trimming: 5 bases; junction bases outside the gene matches: 7. This CDR3 has 14 residues. Written as DNA, the CDR3 is TGTGCCAGCAGCCCCGGGACAGATTATCAGCCCCAGCATTTT. It yields the protein CASSPGTDYQPQHF.

The chain carries TRBV9 and TRBJ2-7, with 7 bases that match TRBD2. V trimming: 0 bases; J trimming: 7 bases; junction bases outside the gene matches: 4. CDR1 SGDLS and CDR2 YYNGEE come from the germline V gene. The CDR3 is 13 residues long. CDR3 protein: CASSVDPGGEQYF. CDR3 nucleotide sequence: TGTGCCAGCAGCGTAGATCCCGGGGGGGAGCAGTACTTC.

There are many counts of this clonotype. The CDR3 coding sequence is TGTGCCAGCAGCTCCCCAGAAGCTGGAAACACCATATATTTT. Its protein product is CASSSPEAGNTIYF. This chain links TRBV7-2 with TRBJ1-3; D ambiguous. The V end was cut by 4 bases, the J end by 2 bases, with 9 bases between. CDR3 length equals 14 residues. Per germline, CDR1 SGHTA and CDR2 FQGNSA.

This clonotype was observed many times. The genes are TRBV10-3 and TRBJ2-1, with D maybe TRBD2 (5 bases). V gave up 7 bases and J gave up 5 bases, with 12 bases separating them. The CDR3 extends over 13 amino acids. From germline, CDR1 is ENHRY and CDR2 SYGVKD. The CDR3 sequence is CAITSGPDNEQFF. DNA for the CDR3: TGTGCCATCACAAGCGGACCAGACAATGAGCAGTTCTTC.

Many counts were recorded for this clonotype. V gene TRBV5-1 combines with J gene TRBJ2-1, with TRBD1 matching over 11 bases. Germline loops: CDR1 SGHRS, CDR2 YFSETQ. V trimming: 3 bases; J trimming: 4 bases; junction bases outside the gene matches: 6. The CDR3 extends over 16 amino acids. CDR3 residues: CASSSGQGAEYNEQFF. DNA of the CDR3: TGCGCCAGCAGCTCCGGACAGGGGGCGGAATACAATGAGCAGTTCTTC.

Only one count was recorded for this clonotype. This chain uses TRBV4-1 with TRBJ1-1, with D possibly TRBD1 on 5 matching bases. This CDR3 contains 15 residues. V was cut by 1 base and J by 0 bases, with 9 bases left in between. CDR1 and CDR2 (germline): MGHRA, YSYEKL. The chain's CDR3 is CASSQVAGMNTEAFF. The CDR3 nucleotides read TGCGCCAGCAGCCAAGTTGCAGGGATGAACACTGAAGCTTTCTTT.

This clonotype was seen repeatedly, ten times or more. The chain combines TRBV27 with TRBJ1-5; 8 positions agree with TRBD1. The CDR3 is made up of 16 amino acids. CDR1 and CDR2 from the germline V gene are MNHEY and SMNVEV (reference sequence). Trimming removed 1 base from V and 1 base from J; junction bases left unmatched: 3. The CDR3 protein is CASSLFAGGSNQPQHF. The CDR3 DNA follows: TGTGCCAGCAGTTTATTCGCAGGGGGCAGCAATCAGCCCCAGCATTTT.

The chain links TRBV28 to TRBJ2-7, with D possibly being TRBD1 (6 bases). CDR1 and CDR2 from the germline V gene are MDHEN and SYDVKM. The CDR3 has 15 amino acids. V lost 4 bases and J 0 bases, leaving 13 bases between the germline ends. In DNA form, the CDR3 reads TGTGCCAGCAGTTCGGACAGAGGTTTCTCCTACGAGCAGTACTTC. This codes for CASSSDRGFSYEQYF.

This clonotype has more than one count but fewer than ten. V is TRBV12-3 or TRBV12-4 and J is TRBJ1-3, with a tentative D call TRBD1 (5 bases). The CDR3 is 14 residues long. Between the trimmed V and J ends, which lost 3 bases and 7 bases, there was a span of 13 bases. The chain's CDR3 is CASSLGEGQNTIYF. CDR3 bases: TGTGCCAGCAGTTTGGGGGAAGGGCAGAACACCATATATTTT.

Worth noting for this clonotype: One end of the junction is discordant with germline, which a read error may explain. The chain recombines TRBV9 with TRBJ1-2; D gene uncertain. This CDR3 has 12 residues. The V gene's germline CDR1 is SGDLS and CDR2 YYNGEE. CDR3: CACSAGVGGYTF. The CDR3, as DNA: TGTGCCTGCAGCGCAGGCGTTGGGGGCTACACCTTC.

This clonotype came up a few times. The V and J genes are TRBV6-1 and TRBJ2-1; perhaps D is TRBD1 or TRBD2 (6 bases each). V was clipped by 2 bases and J by 2 bases, with 13 bases between them. The CDR3 is 16 residues long. Germline-derived CDR1 and CDR2 are MNHNS and SASEGT. The CDR3 sequence is CASSELGGPTYNEQFF. The CDR3 DNA is TGTGCCAGCAGTGAATTGGGGGGCCCTACCTACAATGAGCAGTTCTTC.

There are a few counts of this clonotype. Germline and junction disagree at one end, which may indicate a read error. The rearrangement links TRBV27 to TRBJ1-1; 8 bases are shared with TRBD1. The length of the CDR3 is 11 residues. Germline CDR1 reads MNHEY; CDR2 reads SMNVEV (reference sequence). The DNA of the CDR3 is TGTGCCAGCAGTCACCACAGGGGGAGGACCTGG. Protein product: CASSHHRGRTW.

The chain employs TRBV10-3 and TRBJ2-7; 10 bases line up with TRBD2. Germline V CDR1 and CDR2: ENHRY, SYGVKD. The CDR3 is 15 residues long. In DNA form, the CDR3 reads TGTGCGACCATCAGCGGCCGGACTAGCGGCTACGAGCAGTACTTC. This encodes CATISGRTSGYEQYF.